This T cell receptor (beta chain) was found in a study of regulatory T cells in long-lasting Graves disease listed by TCRdb under 2021. For the wider study: Newly diagnosed Graves' disease patients had taken antithyroid drugs for less than 3 months. This study used TCR sequencing and RNA sequencing of peripheral blood to compare persistent Graves' disease patients against newly diagnosed Graves' disease patients. The study took place in China and was registered as a clinical trial. TCR sequencing covered 13 persistent and around 20 newly diagnosed Graves' disease patients, about 35 samples in total.

The sample's time point, from its label and the paper: newly diagnosed GD, antithyroid drugs for less than 3 months. For both TCR sequencing and RNA sequencing, RNA was extracted from PBMCs using TRIzol. Graves' disease was diagnosed according to American Thyroid Association guidelines. Patients were recruited from an endocrinology department in Xi'an, China. Each patient gave approximately 9 milliliters of peripheral blood, collected in an EDTA anticoagulant tube. PBMCs were isolated by Ficoll Paque Plus density gradient separation without further T cell sorting. An Agilent 2100 Bioanalyzer and agarose gel were used to assess RNA quality, and a NanoDrop 2000 was used to measure RNA concentration. The CDR3 runs 20 residues from the cysteine to the phenylalanine. The germline V gene (reference sequence) specifies DFQATT as CDR1 and SNEGSKA as CDR2. On this clonotype itself: The target of this receptor is not known. The DNA is left out, because the CDR3 cannot be placed on it with certainty; the CDR3 is given as TCRdb lists it.

Library method: multiplex PCR. Sequencing instrument: Illumina HiSeq 4000. CDR3 regions were amplified by Arm-PCR with iRepertoire HTBI primers to construct TCR beta libraries. Before sequencing, the PCR products went through gel purification. The original methods were these. Gene usage analysis of CDR3 amino acid clonotypes used the approximately 62 TRBV and about 15 TRBJ segments found across samples. Filtered high-quality paired reads were merged into contigs using COPE and FqMerger. BLAST was used to align contigs to the IMGT TRBV, TRBD and TRBJ reference genes, and CDR3 was defined following IMGT. Highly expanded clones were defined as clonotypes with a frequency above 0.1%. Shannon entropy served as the measure of repertoire diversity, while the Gini coefficient captured V-J evenness. Clonotypes shared by more than one individual were considered public. In TCRdb, the public reads were trimmed at Q25 with fastp and aligned with MiXCR, with productive beta chains retained. One record per CDR3 amino acid sequence lists the most common genes and DNA. TCRdb's processing, not the authors' own work, is the source of the V and J calls. The sample table shows more than 350,000 distinct CDR3 sequences, and 14% to 15% are seen once. The ten largest clones add up to approximately 15% of the sample.

Overall study outcomes, separate from this receptor: Sequencing and analysis were restricted to the TCR beta chain. Compared with newly diagnosed patients, persistent Graves' disease patients had lower TCR Shannon entropy and fewer highly expanded clones, which suggests clonal expansion. TRBV28, TRBJ1-2 and TRBJ2-5 were preferentially used in persistent disease, while TRBV20-1 and TRBJ2-1 were favored in newly diagnosed disease. As a limitation, the authors acknowledged that the small sample size may reduce accuracy. Only peripheral blood was studied, because thyroid tissue, the primary lesion, was inaccessible. A larger number of public clonotypes was shared among persistent patients (around 2,700) than among newly diagnosed patients (roughly 970).

These records were also assigned to another study, of T cells in Graves' hyperthyroidism and ophthalmopathy. The other study reports the following: Stable Graves' hyperthyroidism was defined as the absence of progression to ophthalmopathy over 18 months of follow-up. Hyperthyroidism patients were aged 18 to 65 years and newly diagnosed, with disease duration of less than 2 months. The study excluded patients with uncontrolled infections, other autoimmune diseases, pregnancy or lactation. Clinical symptoms, serum thyroxine and TRAb, thyroid ultrasound, and orbital computed tomography formed the basis for the diagnoses. The first round of RT-PCR for the TCR CDR3 was performed with the HTBI primer set and the Qiagen OneStep RT-PCR kit. Most expanded thyroid clonotypes (frequency above 0.001) were also detected in blood, suggesting blood repertoires may reflect thyroid immune responses. Ophthalmopathy was separated from stable hyperthyroidism by a 13 V-J signature model, with approximately 89% sensitivity and approximately 81% specificity obtained in cross-validation and 80%/75% obtained in testing. In validation, the model predicted progression to ophthalmopathy with over 65% sensitivity and 72% to 85% specificity, a median of 6.5 months before onset. A discovery cohort of 95 to 100 patients, 43 with Graves' ophthalmopathy and about 60 with stable Graves' hyperthyroidism, was used to find distinguishing TCR V-J signatures. Prospective prediction of ophthalmopathy was tested in an independent validation cohort consisting of about 19 hyperthyroidism patients and approximately 16 patients who later progressed to ophthalmopathy. The 100 or so discovery patients were randomly split 7:3 into training and test sets. Thyroid tissue and blood T-cell repertoires from more than five Graves' hyperthyroidism patients were also compared in the study. After sampling, hyperthyroidism patients received methimazole starting at 30 mg daily, and ophthalmopathy patients received high-dose intravenous methylprednisolone. The libraries were constructed in a second round of multiplex PCR and then size-selected and purified. Paired-end sequencing of the libraries was performed with 100 bp reads on an Illumina HiSeq2000. SOAPnuke was used to process the raw data, with reads discarded if the reads contained adapters or uncalled bases, had a mean Phred below 15, or lacked an exact constant-primer or identifier match. COPE v1.2.5 was used to merge high-quality paired reads, and clonotypes were defined as unique nucleotide sequences. Clonotypes were aligned to IMGT TRBV, TRBD and TRBJ reference segments using MiTCR v1.1. The analysis was restricted to V-J combinations with a frequency above 0.0001, which together covered 99% to 99.2% of the repertoires. A TCS score was defined as the ratio between F50 (clonal expansion) and ExV (chaos), using BLOSUM62-based TCRdist between CDR3 peptides within each V-J. Welch's t-statistics and random forest reduced several hundred V-J features to 13, which were used in a naive Bayes classifier (R e1071). Sample size was not statistically predetermined, and investigators were not blinded to group allocation. TCR Vbeta CDR3 sequencing of 120 to 150 peripheral blood samples (43 ophthalmopathy, 75 or so hyperthyroidism and some 17 progressor patients) is reported in the paper.

This sequence originates from a woman between 25 and 40 years old with Graves disease. Donor details come from another sample of the same person, matched by shared clones. The V and J segments used are TRBV20-1 and TRBJ1-1; the table's D call, TRBD1, was not checked against the DNA. The sample here was peripheral blood mononuclear cells (PBMCs), taken at new diagnosis, from a patient treated with antithyroid drugs. This receptor carries the CDR3 CSAGQYDGYTFGSGTGRTFF.